Listed here are 32 T cell receptor beta chains from one sample, sequenced in a study of blood T cell repertoires in COVID-19 (TCRdb year 2020). Library creation used the immunoSEQ multiplex PCR assay. This immuneACCESS table, as held by TCRdb, lists in-frame sequences with V and J called but not all clones. Of the missing ones, under half trace to an unresolved V gene in checked studies; the others have no known cause. This sample comprises 250,000 or so clones, around 93% of them detected only once. Together, the top ten hold 2.5% to 3% of the sample. Sequences were obtained from PBMCs or T cells enriched from blood (not recorded which). These receptors were taken from a man in his forties who had been exposed to COVID-19.

The chain recombines TRBV7-9 with TRBJ1-3; D not certain. Germline-derived CDR1 and CDR2 are SEHNR and FQNEAQ (reference sequence). The CDR3 has 16 residues. CDR3: CGTGLRLRSSGNTIYF. CDR3 DNA: TGTGGCACGGGTCTACGACTGAGAAGCTCTGGAAACACCATATATTTT. The full variable domain, completed using reference TRBV7-9 and TRBJ1-3, is DTGVSQNPRHKITKRGQNVTFRCDPISEHNRLYWYRQTLGQGPEFLTYFQNEAQLEKSRLLSDRFSAERPKGSFSTLEIQRTEQGDSAMYLCGTGLRLRSSGNTIYFGEGSWLTVV.

This chain uses TRBV2 with TRBJ2-3; 14 bases map to TRBD2. This CDR3 spans 19 amino acids. Germline V gives CDR1 SNHLY, CDR2 FYNNEI. V dropped 10 bases and J dropped 4; count of bases not matched to a gene: 19. The CDR3 loop is CATTGLAGESGTVPDTQYF. In DNA, the CDR3 is TGTGCCACAACGGGACTAGCGGGAGAGTCGGGCACAGTACCAGATACGCAGTATTTT.

The chain has TRBV28 and TRBJ2-7, with 10 bases identical to TRBD2. J was trimmed by 4 bases and V by 7 bases; bases with no gene match: 19. Germline-derived CDR1 and CDR2 are MDHEN and SYDVKM. CDR3 length: 18 amino acids. Here the CDR3 reads CASKPLQGPSGRPYEQYF. The CDR3 DNA reads as TGTGCCAGCAAACCCCTCCAAGGGCCTAGCGGGAGACCATACGAGCAGTACTTC.

The rearrangement joins TRBV7-9 to TRBJ2-5; TRBD1 aligns across 8 bases. The CDR3 runs to 14 residues. The V segment lost 4 bases and the J segment 4 bases; nucleotides outside the gene matches: 5. The germline CDR1 and CDR2 sequences are SEHNR and FQNEAQ (reference sequence). In DNA form, the CDR3 reads TGTGCCAGCAGCTCCCGGACAGGGACAGAGACCCAGTACTTC. The encoded protein is CASSSRTGTETQYF. Looking up the rest from reference TRBV7-9 and TRBJ2-5 gives the full variable domain: DTGVSQNPRHKITKRGQNVTFRCDPISEHNRLYWYRQTLGQGPEFLTYFQNEAQLEKSRLLSDRFSAERPKGSFSTLEIQRTEQGDSAMYLCASSSRTGTETQYFGPGTRLLVL.

This chain uses TRBV9 with TRBJ2-7, with 7 bases matching TRBD1. After removal of 5 bases from V and 3 bases from J, the junction contained 11 bases not matched to a gene. The CDR3 runs 15 residues. Per the germline V gene, CDR1 is SGDLS and CDR2 is YYNGEE. For the CDR3, the DNA is TGTGCCAGCAGTTTAACCGGGACAGTAAACTACGAGCAGTACTTC. Its translation: CASSLTGTVNYEQYF.

This chain connects TRBV7-9 to TRBJ1-4; 9 bases agree with TRBD1. Germline V gene lookup returns CDR1 SEHNR and CDR2 FQNEAQ (reference sequence). Germline trimming cut 5 bases from V and 5 bases from J; bases unmatched to any gene: 9. The CDR3 is 16 residues long. The DNA for the CDR3 is TGTGCCAGCAGCGGACCTACGGGACAGGGAAATGAAAAACTGTTTTTT. Translating gives CASSGPTGQGNEKLFF.

The chain recombines TRBV19 with TRBJ2-2; TRBD1 matches 7 bases. With 4 bases clipped from V and 4 bases from J, the junction kept 9 bases outside the gene matches. Germline CDR1 reads LNHDA; CDR2 reads SQIVND (reference sequence). The CDR3 is made up of 16 amino acids. CDR3 nucleotide sequence: TGTGCCAGTAGTACCGTCGACAGGGTAATCACCGGGGAGCTGTTTTTT. Protein product: CASSTVDRVITGELFF.

This clone appeared a single time. This chain uses TRBV5-1 with TRBJ2-7, with 7 bases that match TRBD1. This CDR3 spans 15 amino acids. The V gene's germline CDR1 is SGHRS and CDR2 YFSETQ. V lost 4 bases, J lost 3 bases, and 10 bases stayed unmatched. This chain's CDR3 is CASSLYRDSFYEQYF. CDR3 nucleotide sequence: TGCGCCAGCAGCCTGTACCGGGACAGCTTCTACGAGCAGTACTTC.

This chain joins TRBV28 and TRBJ2-2; TRBD2 is a possible D gene (7 bases). In germline, CDR1 is MDHEN, CDR2 SYDVKM. With 8 bases removed from V and 4 bases from J, the gap between germline ends came to 14 bases. This CDR3 contains 14 residues. CDR3 DNA: TGTGCCAGCCAAAGGCGGGGGCGCACCGGGGAGCTGTTTTTT. Its protein is CASQRRGRTGELFF.

This clone appeared once. The chain has TRBV28 and TRBJ1-1, with 10 bases lining up with TRBD1. Losses at the gene ends were 5 bases for V and 2 bases for J; bases not matched to a gene: 2. The CDR3 is 14 amino acids. Looked up from germline, CDR1 is MDHEN and CDR2 is SYDVKM. CDR3 DNA sequence: TGTGCCAGCAGTCAGACAGGGGGCAACACTGAAGCTTTCTTT. Protein: CASSQTGGNTEAFF.

The rearrangement joins TRBV7-9 to TRBJ2-1; D ambiguous. The germline gives CDR1 SEHNR, CDR2 FQNEAQ (reference sequence). V gave up 5 bases and J gave up 6 bases, with 14 bases separating them. This CDR3 contains 14 residues. This CDR3 is CASSQALVANEQFF. The DNA for the CDR3 is TGTGCCAGCAGCCAAGCCCTAGTGGCCAATGAGCAGTTCTTC.

V gene TRBV7-7 combines with J gene TRBJ2-3; 14 bases line up with TRBD2. This CDR3 spans 15 amino acids. V lost 5 bases and J lost 4; bases outside the gene matches: 2. Germline-derived CDR1 and CDR2 are SSHAT and FNYEAQ (reference sequence). The CDR3 DNA is TGTGCCAGCAGCGCGGGACTAGCGGGGGCAGATACGCAGTATTTT. This codes for CASSAGLAGADTQYF.

This chain joins TRBV5-1 and TRBJ1-2; weak D call: TRBD1 (6 bases). The CDR3 runs to 13 residues. V gave up 0 bases and J gave up 5 bases, with 8 bases separating them. Looked up from germline, CDR1 is SGHRS and CDR2 is YFSETQ. For the CDR3, the DNA is TGCGCCAGCAGCTTGGGGACAGCATATGGCTACACCTTC. This encodes CASSLGTAYGYTF.

This clone was counted a single time. The V call is TRBV7-2, the J call TRBJ2-5; TRBD2 aligns across 12 bases. Germline V CDR1 and CDR2: SGHTA, FQGNSA. After removal of 1 base from V and 8 bases from J, the junction contained 8 bases not matched to a gene. The CDR3 spans 16 residues. The DNA of the CDR3 is TGTGCCAGCAGCTTAGGGACTAGCGGGGAGGGGAAAACCCAGTACTTC. It is translated as CASSLGTSGEGKTQYF.

Only one count was recorded for this clone. The chain couples TRBV7-8 to TRBJ1-4; 7 bases align to TRBD1. In germline, CDR1 is SGHVS, CDR2 FQNEAQ. The CDR3 extends over 13 amino acids. V trimming: 5 bases; J trimming: 11 bases; junction bases outside the gene matches: 8. The CDR3 DNA reads as TGTGCCAGCAGCGCAGGGACAGTGGGGAAACTGTTTTTT. It encodes CASSAGTVGKLFF.

The chain links TRBV28 to TRBJ1-2, with 7 bases that match TRBD1. Germline values: CDR1 MDHEN, CDR2 SYDVKM. The CDR3 has 15 amino acids. V gave up 5 bases and J gave up 3 bases; unmatched junction bases: 9. The CDR3, as DNA: TGTGCCAGCAGTCCCACAGGGGTGATTTACTATGGCTACACCTTC. Protein: CASSPTGVIYYGYTF.

This sequence joins TRBV27 and TRBJ2-5; TRBD1 matches 10 bases. V lost 2 bases to trimming and J lost 4 bases; unmatched junction nucleotides: 4. Germline-derived CDR1 and CDR2 are MNHEY and SMNVEV (reference sequence). This CDR3 is 15 amino acids long. The DNA for the CDR3 is TGTGCCAGCAGTTTAGCGAGGACAGGGGGAGAGACCCAGTACTTC. Its protein is CASSLARTGGETQYF.

V and J are TRBV5-5 and TRBJ2-7, with 8 bases fitting TRBD2. This CDR3 has 14 amino acids. Germline V gene sequence: CDR1 SGHKS, CDR2 YYEKEE (reference sequence). Trimming took 2 bases from V and 4 from J; bases not matched to a gene: 5. CDR3 bases: TGTGCCAGCAGCTTCACTAGCGGATCTTACGAGCAGTACTTC. Translated, it gives CASSFTSGSYEQYF.

In nucleotides, the CDR3 is TGTGCCAGCAGCCCCTTGACAGGGGAAACTGAAGCTTTCTTT. Translation: CASSPLTGETEAFF. The chain is built from TRBV4-2 and TRBJ1-1; the match to TRBD1 covers 8 bases. V lost 4 bases to trimming and J lost 5 bases; unmatched junction nucleotides: 6. The germline V gene has CDR1 LGHNA and CDR2 YNFKEQ. This CDR3 contains 14 residues.

The chain joins TRBV19 to TRBJ1-3; D is unresolved. Germline CDR1 LNHDA, CDR2 SQIVND (reference sequence). Trimming took 3 bases from V and 0 from J, leaving 9 bases between them. CDR3 size: 15 residues. CDR3 region: CASSIPYSSGNTIYF. The CDR3 nucleotides are TGTGCCAGTAGTATCCCCTATAGCTCTGGAAACACCATATATTTT.

This chain links TRBV24-1 with TRBJ2-4; perhaps TRBD2 as D (7 bases). Trimming took 3 bases from V and 0 from J, leaving 14 bases between them. Germline V CDR1 and CDR2: KGHDR, SFDVKD. There are 17 residues in the CDR3. CDR3 coding DNA: TGTGCCACCAGTGATACCAGGGGAGGGCTAGCCAAAAACATTCAGTACTTC. Encoded protein: CATSDTRGGLAKNIQYF.

V gene TRBV28 combines with J gene TRBJ2-2; D remains ambiguous. The V end was cut by 4 bases, the J end by 5 bases, with 5 bases between. Germline V CDR1 and CDR2: MDHEN, SYDVKM. The CDR3 is 12 residues long. The CDR3 sequence: CASSYNTGELFF. The CDR3 DNA sequence: TGTGCCAGCAGTTATAATACCGGGGAGCTGTTTTTT.

This rearrangement joins TRBV28 to TRBJ2-1, with TRBD2 as a possible D gene (5 bases). V lost 2 bases and J lost 2, with 10 bases in between. This CDR3 comprises 15 residues. In germline, CDR1 is MDHEN, CDR2 SYDVKM. CDR3 region: CASSLELGTYNEQFF. CDR3 in DNA: TGTGCCAGCAGTTTAGAACTAGGGACCTACAATGAGCAGTTCTTC. The full variable domain, its missing parts supplied by reference TRBV28 and TRBJ2-1, is DVKVTQSSRYLVKRTGEKVFLECVQDMDHENMFWYRQDPGLGLRLIYFSYDVKMKEKGDIPEGYSVSREKKERFSLILESASTNQTSMYLCASSLELGTYNEQFFGPGTRLTVL.

The chain uses TRBV15 and TRBJ2-1; TRBD2 is a possible D gene (6 bases). Between the trimmed V and J ends, which lost 1 base and 3 bases, there was a span of 13 bases. The CDR3 is made up of 16 amino acids. Germline V gene lookup returns CDR1 LNHNV and CDR2 YYDKDF (reference sequence). The CDR3 DNA reads as TGTGCCACCAGCAGAGTCACCGGGACTTACTACAATGAGCAGTTCTTC. It yields the protein CATSRVTGTYYNEQFF. Drawing the rest from reference TRBV15 and TRBJ2-1, the complete variable domain is DAMVIQNPRYQVTQFGKPVTLSCSQTLNHNVMYWYQQKSSQAPKLLFHYYDKDFNNEADTPDNFQSRRPNTSFCFLDIRSPGLGDTAMYLCATSRVTGTYYNEQFFGPGTRLTVL.

V and J are TRBV10-3 and TRBJ2-2; a weak D match, TRBD1 (6 bases). Germline lookup yields CDR1 ENHRY and CDR2 SYGVKD. CDR3 length: 16 amino acids. V was cut by 0 bases and J by 5 bases, with 13 bases left in between. DNA for the CDR3: TGTGCCATCAGTGAGTCGGGACACGTAGTTACCGGGGAGCTGTTTTTT. It translates to CAISESGHVVTGELFF.

The chain combines TRBV6-1 with TRBJ2-3, with 7 bases fitting TRBD2. The V gene's germline CDR1 is MNHNS and CDR2 SASEGT. The CDR3 sequence is 16 residues long. Trimming cost V 1 base and J 4 bases; bases outside gene matches: 8. CDR3 sequence reads: CASSEVGGGPPDTQYF. CDR3 in DNA: TGTGCCAGCAGTGAAGTGGGGGGAGGGCCGCCAGATACGCAGTATTTT.

The count of this clone is one. V usage is TRBV5-5 and J usage is TRBJ1-3; D is ambiguous. CDR3 length equals 17 residues. Germline values: CDR1 SGHKS, CDR2 YYEKEE (reference sequence). Trimming pared 1 base from V and 0 bases from J, leaving 14 bases between. CDR3 region: CASSLFFGQNSGNTIYF. The CDR3 DNA follows: TGTGCCAGCAGCTTGTTTTTTGGGCAGAACTCTGGAAACACCATATATTTT.

The V and J genes are TRBV28 and TRBJ1-5; D is ambiguous. Germline CDR1 is MDHEN and CDR2 is SYDVKM. CDR3 length: 15 residues. V lost 2 bases, J lost 1 base, and 9 bases lay in between. This CDR3 is CASSLLAASNQPQHF. CDR3 DNA sequence: TGTGCCAGCAGTTTACTGGCCGCAAGCAATCAGCCCCAGCATTTT.

The rearrangement joins TRBV27 to TRBJ1-1, with 9 bases matching TRBD1. This CDR3 has 14 residues. Trimming took 3 bases from V and 7 from J; bases not matched to a gene: 6. Germline lookup yields CDR1 MNHEY and CDR2 SMNVEV (reference sequence). CDR3 sequence (DNA): TGTGCCAGCAGTTTCACAGGGGGCATCAGTGAAGCTTTCTTT. This codes for CASSFTGGISEAFF.

This chain connects TRBV27 to TRBJ1-1; perhaps TRBD1 as D (5 bases). CDR1 is MNHEY and CDR2 is SMNVEV in the germline V gene (reference sequence). With 2 bases removed from V and 3 bases from J, the gap between germline ends came to 10 bases. The CDR3 contains 14 residues. The CDR3 loop is CASSLGGVDTEAFF. The CDR3 DNA sequence: TGTGCCAGCAGTTTAGGGGGGGTTGACACTGAAGCTTTCTTT.

This clone appeared once. The gene calls are TRBV18 and TRBJ1-6, with 8 bases matching TRBD1. There are 15 residues in the CDR3. V dropped 5 bases and J dropped 9; count of bases not matched to a gene: 9. Germline V lookup: CDR1 KGHSH, CDR2 LQKENI. The CDR3 DNA follows: TGTGCCAGCTCATCATCCCGGGACAGGAGTTCACCCCTCCACTTT. Its translation is CASSSSRDRSSPLHF.

The CDR3 region has the DNA TGTGCCAGCAGCAAAAGACTAGCTCTAAATGAGCAGTTCTTC. Protein: CASSKRLALNEQFF. The rearrangement joins TRBV7-2 to TRBJ2-1; TRBD2 agrees at 7 bases. Unmatched junction bases numbered 8, after V lost 5 bases and J lost 7 bases. Looked up from germline, CDR1 is SGHTA and CDR2 is FQGNSA. The CDR3 has 14 residues.